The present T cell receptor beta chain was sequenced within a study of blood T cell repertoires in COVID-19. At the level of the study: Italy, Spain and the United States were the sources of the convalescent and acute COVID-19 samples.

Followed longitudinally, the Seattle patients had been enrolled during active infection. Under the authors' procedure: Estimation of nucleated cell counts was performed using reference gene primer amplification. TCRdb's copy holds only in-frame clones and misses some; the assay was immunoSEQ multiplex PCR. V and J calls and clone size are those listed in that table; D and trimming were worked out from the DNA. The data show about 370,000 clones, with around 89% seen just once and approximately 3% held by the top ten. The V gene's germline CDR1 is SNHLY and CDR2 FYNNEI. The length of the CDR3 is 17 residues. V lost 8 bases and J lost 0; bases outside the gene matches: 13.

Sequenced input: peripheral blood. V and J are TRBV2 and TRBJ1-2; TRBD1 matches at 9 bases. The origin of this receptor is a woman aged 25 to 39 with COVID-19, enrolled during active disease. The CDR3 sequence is CASGNRGRPYSNYGYTF. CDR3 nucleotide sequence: TGTGCCAGCGGAAACAGGGGGCGTCCGTATTCTAACTATGGCTACACCTTC.